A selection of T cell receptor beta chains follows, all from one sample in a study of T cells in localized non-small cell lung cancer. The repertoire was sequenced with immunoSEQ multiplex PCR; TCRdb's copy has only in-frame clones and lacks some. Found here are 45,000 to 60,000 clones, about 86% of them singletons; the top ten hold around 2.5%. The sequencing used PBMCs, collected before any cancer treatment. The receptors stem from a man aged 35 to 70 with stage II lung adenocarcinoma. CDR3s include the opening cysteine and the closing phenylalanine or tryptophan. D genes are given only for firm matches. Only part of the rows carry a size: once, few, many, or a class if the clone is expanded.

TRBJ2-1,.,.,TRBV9,TGTGCCAGCAGCGTAGCGGAGGGGCCCTACAATGAGCAGTTCTTC,CASSVAEGPYNEQFF
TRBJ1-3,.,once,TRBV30,TGTGCCTTTTCGAGGACCGTAAGTTCTGGAAACACCATATATTTT,CAFSRTVSSGNTIYF
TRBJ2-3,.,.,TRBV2,TGTGCCAGCGAAGAATCAGATACGCAGTATTTT,CASEESDTQYF
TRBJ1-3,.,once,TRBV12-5,TGTGCTAGTGGTTTGGCCGTCCAGGGTGGTGGAAACACCATATATTTT,CASGLAVQGGGNTIYF
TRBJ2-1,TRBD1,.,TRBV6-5,TGTGCCAGCAGTTTGGACGGGACAGTCTACAATGAGCAGTTCTTC,CASSLDGTVYNEQFF
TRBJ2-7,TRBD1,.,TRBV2,TGTGCCAGCATGTATCGACAGGGGAAGAACGAGCAGTACTTC,CASMYRQGKNEQYF
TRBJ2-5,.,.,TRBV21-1,TGTGCCAGCAGCAAAGCGCGTTCGGCAGGGGCTAGGGAAGAGACCCAGTACTTC,CASSKARSAGAREETQYF
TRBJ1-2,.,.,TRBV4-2,TGTGCCAGCAGCCAAGGGTCAGGGGTTGGCTACACCTTC,CASSQGSGVGYTF
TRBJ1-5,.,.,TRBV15,TGTGCCACCAGCAGAGATTGGGACATAAATCAGCCCCAGCATTTT,CATSRDWDINQPQHF
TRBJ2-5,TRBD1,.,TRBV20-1,TGCAGTGCAAGACAGGGAGAGACCCAGTACTTC,CSARQGETQYF
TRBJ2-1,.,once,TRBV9,TGTGCCAGCAGCGCCCTGTCAGGGACCCCCTACAATGAGCAGTTCTTC,CASSALSGTPYNEQFF
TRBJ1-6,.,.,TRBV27,TGTGCCAGCAGTGGGGGGGCAGTTGACTATAATTCACCCCTCCACTTT,CASSGGAVDYNSPLHF
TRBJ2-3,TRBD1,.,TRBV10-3,TGTGCCATCCAAGGACAGGCAACAGATACGCAGTATTTT,CAIQGQATDTQYF
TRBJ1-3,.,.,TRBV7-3,TGTGCCAGCAGCTTAGGGCGGCAGTTCTCTGGAAACACCATATATTTT,CASSLGRQFSGNTIYF
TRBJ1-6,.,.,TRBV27,TGTGCCAGCAGTGGTTCTACCGGACACTTTCTCCACTTT,CASSGSTGHFLHF
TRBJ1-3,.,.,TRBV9,TGTGCCAGCAGCTTCGACACTGGAAACACCATATATTTT,CASSFDTGNTIYF
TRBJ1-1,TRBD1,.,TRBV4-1,TGCGCCAGCAGCCAAGATTCTGGGCAGGGGGCACTACGAAGCACTGAAGCTTTCTTT,CASSQDSGQGALRSTEAFF
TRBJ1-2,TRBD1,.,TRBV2,TGTGCCAGCAGTGGTGGACAGGACTATGGCTACACCTTC,CASSGGQDYGYTF
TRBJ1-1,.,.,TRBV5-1,TGCGCCAGCACCTCGGGCACTGAAGCTTTCTTT,CASTSGTEAFF
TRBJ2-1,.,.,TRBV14,TGTGCCAGCAGCCAGACTTCCGGGCCTCGGGTCTTC,CASSQTSGPRVF
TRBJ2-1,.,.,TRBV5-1,TGCGCCAGCAGCTTGGCCGGCCTCTACAATGAGCAGTTCTTC,CASSLAGLYNEQFF
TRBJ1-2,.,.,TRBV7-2,TGTGCCAGCAGCTTAGCGTACGGGGGCGGCTACACCTTC,CASSLAYGGGYTF
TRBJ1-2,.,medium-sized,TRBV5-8,TGTGCCAGCAGCTGGGCGTACTATGGCTACACCTTC,CASSWAYYGYTF
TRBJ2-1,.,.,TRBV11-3,TGTGCCAGCAGCTTAGACAGGGTCGATGAGCAGTTCTTC,CASSLDRVDEQFF